These 17 T cell receptor beta chains were sequenced from one sample in a study of cytomegalovirus exposure and HLA in healthy donors (dated by TCRdb to about 2017). The library was obtained by the immunoSEQ multiplex PCR assay. TCRdb took over this immuneACCESS table, retaining in-frame rearrangements with V and J assigned. Such tables are incomplete; in checked studies, under half of the missing clones stem from an unresolved V gene, and the remainder is unexplained. The sample yields some 64,000 clones; about 97% were counted once. The leading ten clones occupy around 1.5% of the sample. Sequencing was carried out using PBMCs. The receptor source for this set is a woman aged 18-29 years in good health and CMV-seropositive.

The J gene is TRBJ1-2, the V gene TRBV2, with 8 bases that match TRBD1. CDR1 is SNHLY, CDR2 FYNNEI, per germline. V shed 4 bases, J shed 5 bases, and the junction held 3 bases outside the gene matches. The CDR3 is 13 amino acids. CDR3 in amino acids: CASSAQGAYGYTF. The DNA for the CDR3 is TGTGCCAGCAGTGCGCAGGGGGCTTATGGCTACACCTTC.

The chain employs TRBV4-2 and TRBJ2-1, with 10 bases identical to TRBD2. The CDR3 contains 18 residues. Germline values: CDR1 LGHNA, CDR2 YNFKEQ. The V segment lost 1 base and the J segment 5 bases; nucleotides outside the gene matches: 11. CDR3 DNA sequence: TGTGCCAGCAGCCAAGGGACTAGCGGATTATTATGGGACAATGAGCAGTTCTTC. This gives the protein CASSQGTSGLLWDNEQFF.

This chain's CDR3 is CASSVDRSEQFF. CDR3 DNA sequence: TGTGCCAGCAGTGTTGACAGAAGTGAGCAGTTCTTC. V and J are TRBV2 and TRBJ2-1, with D tentatively TRBD1 (5 bases). V dropped 4 bases and J dropped 9 bases, with 10 bases sitting between them. CDR1 is SNHLY, CDR2 FYNNEI, per germline. This CDR3 region has 12 residues.

The gene calls are TRBV9 and TRBJ1-2; tentatively, D is TRBD1 (6 bases). V was trimmed by 3 bases and J by 4 bases, leaving 10 bases between them. Germline V gene sequence: CDR1 SGDLS, CDR2 YYNGEE. The CDR3 runs to 13 residues. The CDR3 loop reads CASSATGTYGYTF. The DNA of the CDR3 is TGTGCCAGCAGCGCAACAGGGACCTATGGCTACACCTTC.

The genes are TRBV21-1 and TRBJ1-2; TRBD1 reflects the table's D call only, with no check against the DNA. TRBV21-1 is described as a pseudogene. The CDR3 is 14 amino acids. The CDR3 region has the DNA TGTGCCAGCAGCAAAGACGGGACAGGGGCTGGCTACACCTTC. It specifies CASSKDGTGAGYTF.

CDR3: CASSDQREGRDEQFF. The CDR3, as DNA: TGTGCCAGCAGTGACCAGCGGGAGGGCCGCGATGAGCAGTTCTTC. The V and J genes are TRBV2 and TRBJ2-1; TRBD2 agrees at 10 bases. There are 15 residues in the CDR3. V lost 3 bases, J lost 8 bases, and 7 bases stayed unmatched. Germline loops: CDR1 SNHLY, CDR2 FYNNEI.

This chain connects TRBV7-3 to TRBJ2-3, with D possibly being TRBD2 (6 bases). The CDR3 is 13 residues long. Germline CDR1 and CDR2: SGHTA and FQGTGA. V lost 6 bases, J lost 8 bases, and 15 bases lay in between. The CDR3, as DNA: TGTGCCAGCAGTCTCGACGGGAGCGGTACGCAGTATTTT. It codes for CASSLDGSGTQYF.

For the CDR3, the DNA is TGTGCCAGCAGTTTACGGGGTAGCGGGAGATCTAGCACAGATACGCAGTATTTT. It translates to CASSLRGSGRSSTDTQYF. The chain is built from TRBV28 and TRBJ2-3; TRBD2 matches 9 bases. Trimming cost V 2 bases and J 0 bases; bases outside gene matches: 9. Germline V gene data show CDR1 as MDHEN and CDR2 as SYDVKM. The CDR3 has 18 amino acids.

The rearrangement joins TRBV28 to TRBJ1-4; possibly TRBD1 for D (6 bases). This CDR3 comprises 15 residues. The germline V and J ends were trimmed by 5 bases and 4 bases, with 14 bases remaining between them. In germline, CDR1 is MDHEN, CDR2 SYDVKM. CDR3 in DNA: TGTGCCAGCAGTCCCCGACAGGAGATTAATGAAAAACTGTTTTTT. Translating gives CASSPRQEINEKLFF. The whole variable domain, remainder taken from reference TRBV28 and TRBJ1-4, is DVKVTQSSRYLVKRTGEKVFLECVQDMDHENMFWYRQDPGLGLRLIYFSYDVKMKEKGDIPEGYSVSREKKERFSLILESASTNQTSMYLCASSPRQEINEKLFFGSGTQLSVL.

The CDR3 protein is CASRDSRVAGTQYF. CDR3 nucleotide sequence: TGTGCCAGCAGAGACTCCAGGGTAGCGGGGACCCAGTACTTC. The V gene is TRBV7-9, the J gene TRBJ2-5; 7 bases are a match to TRBD2. The CDR3 is made up of 14 amino acids. CDR1 is SEHNR, CDR2 FQNEAQ, per germline (reference sequence). V dropped 6 bases and J dropped 7; count of bases not matched to a gene: 11.

The rearrangement uses TRBV30 and TRBJ1-2; D remains ambiguous. Trimming took 4 bases from V and 0 from J, leaving 6 bases between them. CDR1 and CDR2 from the germline V gene are GTSNPN and SVGIG (reference sequence). This CDR3 is 12 amino acids long. The CDR3 loop is CAWTSANYGYTF. CDR3 DNA: TGTGCCTGGACTTCAGCTAACTATGGCTACACCTTC.

The chain joins TRBV6-6 to TRBJ2-3; weak D call: TRBD1 (6 bases). This CDR3 is 14 amino acids long. V shed 8 bases and J shed 4 bases, with 16 bases lying between them. CDR1 and CDR2 (germline): MNHNY, SVGAGI (reference sequence). The CDR3, as DNA: TGTGCCAGCGTAGGGGGAGCGGTGGCAGATACGCAGTATTTT. It encodes CASVGGAVADTQYF.

The rearrangement uses TRBV19 and TRBJ2-3; D might be TRBD2 (5 bases). Germline CDR1 and CDR2: LNHDA and SQIVND (reference sequence). Trimming pared 6 bases from V and 0 bases from J, leaving 10 bases between. The CDR3 has 14 amino acids. CDR3 in amino acids: CASRRTGSTDTQYF. Written as DNA, the CDR3 is TGTGCCAGTAGGCGGACGGGGAGCACAGATACGCAGTATTTT.

V is TRBV30 and J is TRBJ2-2; D gene ambiguous. The CDR3 is 15 amino acids. The germline V and J ends were trimmed by 2 bases and 1 base, with 11 bases remaining between them. Germline V gene lookup returns CDR1 GTSNPN and CDR2 SVGIG (reference sequence). CDR3 sequence reads: CAWSRGSVNTGELFF. The CDR3, as DNA: TGTGCCTGGAGTCGAGGTTCCGTGAACACCGGGGAGCTGTTTTTT.

This chain uses TRBV28 with TRBJ1-1; 9 bases agree with TRBD1. The CDR3 is 14 amino acids. Germline-derived CDR1 and CDR2 are MDHEN and SYDVKM. Trimming removed 6 bases from V and 1 base from J; junction bases left unmatched: 3. DNA of the CDR3: TGTGCCAGCAGGCGACAGGGGGAGAACACTGAAGCTTTCTTT. Translated, it gives CASRRQGENTEAFF.

This sequence joins TRBV4-2 and TRBJ1-3; possible D gene TRBD1, 5 bases. The germline V gene encodes CDR1 LGHNA and CDR2 YNFKEQ. Trimming stripped 4 bases from V and 4 bases from J, with 14 bases between. The CDR3 has 15 amino acids. CDR3 DNA sequence: TGTGCCAGCAGCCGCCCCCAGGGTGAGGGAAACACCATATATTTT. Translated: CASSRPQGEGNTIYF.

The V call is TRBV5-6, the J call TRBJ1-2, with 8 bases matching TRBD1. Germline lookup yields CDR1 SGHDT and CDR2 YYEEEE. The ends lost 0 bases at V and 8 bases at J; junction bases unmatched: 9. The CDR3 loop spans 15 amino acids. The CDR3 loop is CASSLGVRTGKGYTF. The CDR3 coding sequence is TGTGCCAGCAGCTTGGGTGTGCGGACAGGGAAGGGCTACACCTTC.